Presented here are 7 T cell receptor beta chains from one specimen sequenced in a study of naive and memory T cell subsets (TCRdb year 2017). Library construction relied on UMI-ligation and nested PCR. Sequencing was carried out with an Illumina MiSeq. To cover both TRBC1 and TRBC2, the beta constant-region primer consisted of an equimolar mix of two oligonucleotides. The ligated cDNA went through four rounds of PCR with nested alpha and beta constant-region primers together with the SP2 primer. TCRdb took the public reads, trimmed them with fastp at Q25, ran MiXCR for clone calling and kept in-frame beta chains. A single entry per CDR3 protein holds the most common genes and DNA from its merged rows. The sample has 30,000 to 40,000 distinct CDR3 sequences on record, approximately 17% of them singletons. Of the sample, under 4% is held by the ten largest clones. Sequencing used effector memory CD4+ T cells from blood. This specimen's cell subset or site label, interpreted: effector memory, CD45RA- CD27-. The receptor set was obtained from a human donor in good health.

This clonotype showed up just a few times. The chain couples TRBV20-1 to TRBJ2-7, with TRBD1 as a possible D gene (6 bases). V was trimmed by 3 bases and J by 4 bases, leaving 10 bases between them. CDR3 length equals 12 residues. Germline V gives CDR1 DFQATT, CDR2 SNEGSKA (reference sequence). CDR3 nucleotide sequence: TGCAGTGCTAGCCCGGACAGTTACGAGCAGTACTTC. Encoded protein: CSASPDSYEQYF.

This clonotype was seen only a few times. The rearrangement joins TRBV10-3 to TRBJ2-7; D gene ambiguous. Trimming took 2 bases from V and 3 from J, leaving 2 bases between them. From germline, CDR1 is ENHRY and CDR2 SYGVKD. The CDR3 consists of 11 residues. The chain's CDR3 is CAISEGYEQYF. In DNA form, the CDR3 reads TGTGCCATCAGTGAGGGCTACGAGCAGTACTTC.

In its sample, this clonotype was seen many times. The chain recombines TRBV28 with TRBJ2-1; 8 nucleotides agree with TRBD2. CDR1 and CDR2 (germline): MDHEN, SYDVKM. CDR3 length equals 15 residues. Losses at the gene ends were 6 bases for V and 9 bases for J; bases not matched to a gene: 13. The CDR3 DNA is TGTGCCAGCAGACAAAGCGGGAGAGGGTCCCCTGAGCAGTTCTTC. This encodes CASRQSGRGSPEQFF.

This clonotype was recorded at least ten times. The rearrangement joins TRBV12-3 or TRBV12-4 to TRBJ2-5; no reliable D call. The V gene lost 2 bases and the J gene lost 5 bases, with 3 bases spanning the gap. The length of the CDR3 is 11 residues. CDR3 bases: TGTGCCAGCAGTTTAAAGGAGACCCAGTACTTC. It is translated as CASSLKETQYF.

This clonotype was picked up a small number of times. CDR3 DNA: TGTGCCAGCAGCCAAGTAGGCCTAGCGAACAATGAGCAGTTCTTC. As protein: CASSQVGLANNEQFF. The chain has TRBV3-1 and TRBJ2-1; TRBD2 might be the D (6 bases). V lost 1 base, J lost 5 bases, and 12 bases lay in between. CDR3 size: 15 residues. Per germline, CDR1 LGHDT and CDR2 YNNKEL (reference sequence).

Many counts were recorded for this clonotype. The CDR3: CASSPLDRVAGYTF. The CDR3 nucleotides are TGTGCCAGCAGCCCCTTGGACAGGGTCGCCGGCTACACCTTC. The chain uses TRBV7-9 and TRBJ1-2; 8 positions match TRBD1. The trim removed 5 bases at V and 8 bases at J, leaving 10 bases unmatched. The CDR3 runs 14 residues. CDR1 and CDR2 from the germline V gene are SEHNR and FQNEAQ (reference sequence). Looking up the rest from reference TRBV7-9 and TRBJ1-2 gives the full variable domain: DTGVSQNPRHKITKRGQNVTFRCDPISEHNRLYWYRQTLGQGPEFLTYFQNEAQLEKSRLLSDRFSAERPKGSFSTLEIQRTEQGDSAMYLCASSPLDRVAGYTFGSGTRLTVV.

This chain joins TRBV5-1 and TRBJ2-7, with a tentative D call TRBD2 (5 bases). The CDR3 consists of 14 residues. The germline gives CDR1 SGHRS, CDR2 YFSETQ. Trimming left V 0 bases short and J 4 bases short, with 11 bases between. In DNA form, the CDR3 reads TGCGCCAGCAGCTTGGTCAGCGGCGCTTACGAGCAGTACTTC. It translates to CASSLVSGAYEQYF.